These 14 T cell receptor beta chains came from one sample sequenced in a study of identical twins. TCRdb reanalysed the 5' RACE reads using MiXCR and keeps one entry per CDR3 protein. Of 1.5 million to 2 million distinct CDR3 sequences listed, around 33% are singletons. Specimen: cord blood. These receptor sequences come from a newborn girl in good health.

The chain joins TRBV29-1 to TRBJ2-6, with D uncertain. The length of the CDR3 is 13 residues. Trimming took 5 bases from V and 4 from J, leaving 9 bases between them. Germline V lookup: CDR1 SQVTM, CDR2 ANQGSEA. The CDR3 reads CSVRPGGANVLTF. The CDR3 nucleotides read TGCAGCGTTAGGCCTGGGGGGGCCAACGTCCTGACTTTC.

Details on this clonotype: A junction boundary mismatches the germline segment, possibly from a read error. This chain links TRBV11-2 with TRBJ2-1, with a weak D call TRBD2 (6 bases). The CDR3 runs 16 residues. Germline V lookup: CDR1 SGHAT, CDR2 FQNNGV. The CDR3 loop reads CASSLRGTSLYNERFF. The CDR3, as DNA: TGTGCCAGCAGCTTACGCGGGACCTCCCTATACAATGAGCGGTTCTTC.

The chain is built from TRBV6-6 and TRBJ2-1; 8 bases agree with TRBD2. Trimming removed 6 bases from V and 9 bases from J; junction bases left unmatched: 7. CDR1 MNHNY and CDR2 SVGAGI come from the germline V gene (reference sequence). The CDR3 totals 13 residues. CDR3 protein: CASSGRAQGEQFF. DNA of the CDR3: TGTGCCAGCAGCGGGAGGGCCCAGGGTGAGCAGTTCTTC.

The chain has TRBV19 and TRBJ2-1, with 10 bases aligning to TRBD2. CDR1 is LNHDA, CDR2 SQIVND, per germline (reference sequence). Losses at the gene ends were 10 bases for V and 0 bases for J; bases not matched to a gene: 3. This CDR3 is 14 amino acids long. The CDR3 is CAIPSGSSYNEQFF. The CDR3 nucleotides are TGTGCCATTCCTAGCGGGAGCTCCTACAATGAGCAGTTCTTC.

The rearrangement uses TRBV4-2 and TRBJ2-4, with unresolved D. Germline V gene sequence: CDR1 LGHNA, CDR2 YNFKEQ. This CDR3 is 13 amino acids long. Trimming pared 0 bases from V and 3 bases from J, leaving 3 bases between. The CDR3 nucleotides read TGTGCCAGCAGCCAAGAGGTCAAAAACATTCAGTACTTC. Protein: CASSQEVKNIQYF.

The gene calls are TRBV27 and TRBJ2-1; 13 bases are a match to TRBD2. The V segment lost 6 bases and the J segment 10 bases; nucleotides outside the gene matches: 12. The CDR3 spans 16 residues. Germline lookup yields CDR1 MNHEY and CDR2 SMNVEV (reference sequence). The CDR3 sequence: CASRTGGTSGALEQFF. The CDR3 DNA reads as TGTGCCAGCAGAACGGGGGGGACTAGCGGGGCCCTGGAGCAGTTCTTC.

The chain links TRBV20-1 to TRBJ1-1; tentative D call: TRBD1 (5 bases). Trimming pared 6 bases from V and 3 bases from J, leaving 17 bases between. The length of the CDR3 is 14 residues. Germline V CDR1 and CDR2: DFQATT, SNEGSKA (reference sequence). This CDR3 is CSAEPGPIDTEAFF. CDR3 nucleotides: TGCAGTGCCGAGCCAGGGCCGATAGACACTGAAGCTTTCTTT.

This clonotype showed up just a few times. This chain uses TRBV7-2 with TRBJ2-7; weak D call: TRBD2 (7 bases). V shed 4 bases and J shed 3 bases, with 16 bases lying between them. This CDR3 spans 15 amino acids. Germline CDR1 is SGHTA and CDR2 is FQGNSA. In DNA form, the CDR3 reads TGTGCCAGCAGCTGGGGGCTAGCGGTTCTCTACGAGCAGTACTTC. It specifies CASSWGLAVLYEQYF.

This rearrangement joins TRBV3-1 to TRBJ2-5; TRBD1 might be the D (6 bases). The CDR3 is made up of 14 amino acids. Germline CDR1 reads LGHDT; CDR2 reads YNNKEL (reference sequence). V gave up 4 bases and J gave up 3 bases, with 12 bases separating them. The CDR3 loop is CASSLPGTKETQYF. The CDR3 nucleotides are TGTGCCAGCAGCCTCCCCGGGACAAAAGAGACCCAGTACTTC.

This clonotype occurred many times. This chain uses TRBV29-1 with TRBJ2-1; D is uncertain. The germline gives CDR1 SQVTM, CDR2 ANQGSEA. Trimming took off 4 bases at V and 3 bases at J, with 13 bases between the two ends. This CDR3 has 14 amino acids. CDR3 in amino acids: CSVAKTADYNEQFF. Here the CDR3 DNA reads TGCAGCGTTGCTAAAACGGCAGACTACAATGAGCAGTTCTTC.

The V gene is TRBV9, the J gene TRBJ1-5; 8 bases agree with TRBD1. CDR1 and CDR2 from the germline V gene are SGDLS and YYNGEE. This CDR3 comprises 15 residues. The trim removed 2 bases at V and 9 bases at J, leaving 10 bases unmatched. Here the CDR3 DNA reads TGTGCCAGCAGCGTCGGACAGGGCCGCTGGGGGCCCCAGCATTTT. This encodes CASSVGQGRWGPQHF.

This clonotype has more than one count but fewer than ten. This rearrangement joins TRBV4-2 to TRBJ2-1; TRBD2 aligns across 14 bases. The CDR3 runs 15 residues. CDR1 is LGHNA and CDR2 is YNFKEQ in the germline V gene. The junction had 6 bases not matched to a gene; V was cut back by 4 bases and J by 10 bases. CDR3 nucleotide sequence: TGTGCCAGCAGCCCTAGACTAGCGGGAGGGGAAGAGCAGTTCTTC. It encodes CASSPRLAGGEEQFF.

The CDR3 region is CASSLGHRGYEQYF. Written as DNA, the CDR3 is TGCGCCAGCAGCTTGGGGCACAGGGGGTACGAGCAGTACTTC. The rearrangement links TRBV5-1 to TRBJ2-7; 8 bases are a match to TRBD1. V dropped 0 bases and J dropped 4; count of bases not matched to a gene: 3. Germline CDR1 SGHRS, CDR2 YFSETQ. The CDR3 runs to 14 residues.

V and J are TRBV5-6 and TRBJ1-3; no reliable D call. The V gene lost 4 bases and the J gene lost 8 bases, with 13 bases spanning the gap. The CDR3 extends over 13 amino acids. Per germline, CDR1 SGHDT and CDR2 YYEEEE. The CDR3 coding sequence is TGTGCCAGCAGCGGGCCATTCGAGTACACCATATATTTT. Its protein product is CASSGPFEYTIYF.